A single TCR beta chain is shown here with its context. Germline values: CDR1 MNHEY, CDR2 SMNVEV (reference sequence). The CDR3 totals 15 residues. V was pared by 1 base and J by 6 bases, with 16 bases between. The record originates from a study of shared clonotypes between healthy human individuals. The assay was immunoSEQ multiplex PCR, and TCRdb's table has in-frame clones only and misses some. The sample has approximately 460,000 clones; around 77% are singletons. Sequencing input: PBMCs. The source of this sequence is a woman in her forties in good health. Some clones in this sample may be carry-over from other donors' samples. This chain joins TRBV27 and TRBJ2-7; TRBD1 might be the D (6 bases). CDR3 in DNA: TGTGCCAGCAGTTTATTATCGACAGGCTTCACCGAGCAGTACTTC. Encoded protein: CASSLLSTGFTEQYF.